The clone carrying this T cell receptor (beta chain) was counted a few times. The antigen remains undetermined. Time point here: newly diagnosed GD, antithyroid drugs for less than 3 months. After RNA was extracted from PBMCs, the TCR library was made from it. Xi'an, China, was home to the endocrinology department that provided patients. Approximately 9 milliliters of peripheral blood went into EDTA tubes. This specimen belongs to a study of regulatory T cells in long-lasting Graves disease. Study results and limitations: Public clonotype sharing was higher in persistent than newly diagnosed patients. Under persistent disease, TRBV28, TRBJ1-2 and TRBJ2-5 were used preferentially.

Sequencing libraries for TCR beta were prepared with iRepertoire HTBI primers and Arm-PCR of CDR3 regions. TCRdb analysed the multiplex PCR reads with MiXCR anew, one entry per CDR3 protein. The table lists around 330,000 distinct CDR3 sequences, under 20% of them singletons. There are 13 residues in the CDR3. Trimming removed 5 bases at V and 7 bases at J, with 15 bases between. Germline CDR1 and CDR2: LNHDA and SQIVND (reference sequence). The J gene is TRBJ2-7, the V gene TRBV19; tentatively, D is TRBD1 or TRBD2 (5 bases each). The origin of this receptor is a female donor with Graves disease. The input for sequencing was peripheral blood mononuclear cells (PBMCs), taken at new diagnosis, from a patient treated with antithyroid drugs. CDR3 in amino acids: CASSPQGWEEQYF. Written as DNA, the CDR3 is TGTGCCAGTAGTCCTCAGGGTTGGGAGGAGCAGTACTTC.